This is a list of T cell receptor beta chains from one sample in a study of OX40 agonist ivuxolimab in advanced cancers. TCRdb's table, derived via immunoSEQ multiplex PCR, lists solely in-frame clones and lacks some. The sample yields 100,000 or so clones, 86% seen once. The material was CD4+ or CD8+ T cells sorted from blood, obtained in a trial of the OX40 agonist ivuxolimab. The source of these receptors is an adult with an advanced solid tumor such as melanoma, head and neck, liver or kidney cancer. CDR3s include the opening cysteine and the closing phenylalanine or tryptophan. The D gene is left open where the match is weak. Clone size, where shown, is once, few, many, or a class for clones that have expanded.

J gene | clone size | D gene | V gene | CDR3 protein | CDR3 DNA
TRBJ2-6 | once | NA | TRBV11-2 | CASSLAPGASGANVLTF | TGTGCCAGCAGCTTAGCCCCCGGTGCCTCTGGGGCCAACGTCCTGACTTTC
TRBJ2-7 | NA | NA | TRBV18 | CASSRDLYEQYF | TGTGCCAGCTCTCGGGACCTCTACGAGCAGTACTTC
TRBJ2-4 | NA | NA | TRBV11-1 | CASSSERVAKNIQYF | TGTGCCAGCAGCTCGGAGAGGGTAGCCAAAAACATTCAGTACTTC
TRBJ2-5 | NA | TRBD2 | TRBV5-1 | CASSSGTIQETQYF | TGCGCCAGCAGCTCAGGGACTATACAAGAGACCCAGTACTTC
TRBJ2-2 | NA | NA | TRBV12-1 | CASSFATSGPTATNTGELFF | TGTGCCAGCAGCTTTGCGACTAGCGGGCCAACAGCCACAAACACCGGGGAGCTGTTTTTT
TRBJ1-5 | once | NA | TRBV7-8 | CASSYSLSQPQHF | TGTGCCAGCAGCTACAGTTTAAGTCAGCCCCAGCATTTT
TRBJ2-1 | NA | TRBD1 | TRBV7-7 | CASSLGGDRVTNEQFF | TGTGCTAGCAGCTTAGGCGGAGACAGGGTGACCAATGAGCAGTTCTTC
TRBJ1-2 | few | TRBD1 | TRBV4-1 | CASSRGTGPFGYTF | TGCGCCAGCAGCAGAGGGACAGGCCCGTTTGGCTACACCTTC
TRBJ2-5 | NA | TRBD1 | TRBV6-1 | CASITWGQGAETQYF | TGTGCCAGCATCACCTGGGGACAGGGGGCAGAGACCCAGTACTTC
TRBJ1-1 | NA | NA | TRBV18 | CASSSGQTLASMNTEAFF | TGTGCCAGCTCATCCGGACAGACACTAGCTTCCATGAACACTGAAGCTTTCTTT
TRBJ1-4 | NA | NA | TRBV4-1 | CASSTRGGTNEKLFF | TGCGCCAGCAGCACTAGGGGGGGGACTAATGAAAAACTGTTTTTT
TRBJ1-2 | NA | TRBD1 | TRBV19 | CASSSISGQGNYGYTF | TGTGCCAGTAGTTCAATTTCGGGACAGGGGAACTATGGCTACACCTTC
TRBJ1-3 | NA | NA | TRBV5-5 | CASSLSSNTIYF | TGTGCCAGCAGCTTGTCATCCAACACCATATATTTT
TRBJ2-2 | NA | NA | TRBV5-1 | CASSPIVETGELFF | TGCGCCAGCAGCCCGATCGTGGAAACCGGGGAGCTGTTTTTT
TRBJ2-2 | NA | NA | TRBV20-1 | CSATGGGELFF | TGCAGTGCTACTGGGGGCGGGGAGCTGTTTTTT
TRBJ2-2 | once | NA | TRBV4-2 | CASSQDFRPQGGELFF | TGTGCCAGCAGCCAAGATTTTCGGCCCCAGGGCGGGGAGCTGTTTTTT
TRBJ2-7 | NA | NA | TRBV15 | CATSLPPSYEQYF | TGTGCCACCTCACTTCCCCCATCCTACGAGCAGTACTTC
TRBJ2-1 | NA | TRBD2 | TRBV6-5 | CASSYSHSGSHEQFF | TGTGCCAGCAGTTACTCGCATAGCGGGAGTCATGAGCAGTTCTTC
TRBJ2-3 | NA | NA | TRBV4-2 | CASSQGPSSTDTQYF | TGTGCCAGCAGCCAAGGACCTTCGAGCACAGATACGCAGTATTTT
TRBJ2-3 | NA | NA | TRBV19 | CASSIGPTGSDTQYF | TGTGCCAGTAGTATAGGCCCTACAGGGTCAGATACGCAGTATTTT
TRBJ2-2 | NA | TRBD2 | TRBV30 | CAWGNAGGTNTGELFF | TGTGCCTGGGGTAACGCCGGGGGGACGAACACCGGGGAGCTGTTTTTT
TRBJ2-7 | NA | NA | TRBV7-8 | CASSLHEGKREQYF | TGTGCCAGCAGCTTACATGAGGGGAAACGCGAGCAGTACTTC
TRBJ2-2 | NA | NA | TRBV4-1 | CASSQDHGETGELFF | TGCGCCAGCAGCCAAGATCACGGGGAAACCGGGGAGCTGTTTTTT
TRBJ2-5 | NA | NA | TRBV15 | CATSAITRQETQYF | TGTGCCACCAGCGCTATTACGCGTCAAGAGACCCAGTACTTC